The T cell receptor beta chain under discussion was sequenced for a study of blood T cell repertoires in COVID-19. Study-level information: T cells, B-cell-depleted T cells, or PBMCs provided the cDNA or gDNA that served as material.

In the authors' workflow: The authors estimated nucleated cell counts from reference gene primer amplification. Data came from immunoSEQ multiplex PCR; TCRdb stores just in-frame clones and leaves some out. D and trimming come from the DNA, and the V and J calls and clone size come from that table. The repertoire holds 140,000 to 150,000 clones, with approximately 80% as singletons. V was cut by 2 bases and J by 0 bases, with 11 bases left in between. Germline V gives CDR1 SGHTA, CDR2 FQGNSA. This CDR3 is built from 17 residues. The source is a human donor in a cohort sampled during active COVID-19. Specimen: peripheral blood. This chain links TRBV7-2 with TRBJ2-6; D gene ambiguous. The CDR3 protein is CASSLTSASSGANVLTF. CDR3 sequence (DNA): TGTGCCAGCAGCTTAACCAGCGCGAGCTCTGGGGCCAACGTCCTGACTTTC.